This T cell receptor (beta chain) was sequenced for a study of T cell responses to AZD1222 COVID-19 vaccine. Whole-study context: Second doses were pooled across both intervals (about 4 or about 12 weeks).

Study-wide results and limits: A rise in Spike-specific TCR breadth and depth followed two AZD1222 doses. Nearly half of spike-specific TCRs reportedly target unmutated variant regions.

Clones were read by immunoSEQ multiplex PCR, and TCRdb kept only the in-frame ones, dropping some. The table has 55,000 to 75,000 clones, around four fifths seen once. Germline V gene lookup returns CDR1 SGHVS and CDR2 FQNEAQ. J was trimmed by 3 bases and V by 0 bases; bases with no gene match: 8. This CDR3 is built from 17 residues. Points on this clone: Its specificity is not known.

The sequence came from an adult in good health. The sequences come from peripheral blood, collected on day 0 of AZD1222 vaccination. This chain joins TRBV7-8 and TRBJ2-3; 8 bases are shared with TRBD1. The CDR3 sequence: CASSLAEGRGLTDTQYF. CDR3 DNA sequence: TGTGCCAGCAGCTTAGCGGAGGGCAGGGGGCTTACAGATACGCAGTATTTT.